This T cell receptor (beta chain) came from a study of blood T cell repertoires in COVID-19. As for the study in general: COVID-19 samples from acute and convalescent phases originated in the United States, Italy and Spain.

The ends were cut back, 5 bases at V and 4 bases at J, with 9 bases in the middle. The CDR3 is 13 amino acids. Germline loops: CDR1 MNHEY, CDR2 SVGEGT. The authors' processing: Amplifying reference gene primers gave estimates of nucleated cell counts. Sequencing used immunoSEQ multiplex PCR; TCRdb keeps in-frame clones, though not all of them. That table supplies the V and J calls and clone size; D and trimming were determined from the DNA. The repertoire has about 180,000 clones, roughly nine tenths of them found once; the top ten carry less than 25%. The chain combines TRBV6-2 or TRBV6-3 with TRBJ1-5, with D tentatively TRBD1 (6 bases). This sequence originates from a man in his sixties or seventies with active or convalescent COVID-19. Sequenced sample: peripheral blood. The DNA of the CDR3 is TGTGCCAGCAGTCGGACAGATAATCAGCCCCAGCATTTT. Translating it yields CASSRTDNQPQHF.